These 31 T cell receptor beta chains share one sample of origin, sequenced in a study of tumor and adjacent non-tumor tissue in lung cancer. No cell sorting was done before RNA was extracted from the tissue. A modified ARM-PCR protocol with three rounds of nested PCR amplified TCRbeta. A single record per CDR3 protein comes from TCRdb applying MiXCR to the multiplex PCR reads. The sample lists about 79,000 distinct CDR3 sequences, over 55% occurring once. Material: lung tumor tissue. Every receptor here comes from a woman aged 40 to 49 with non-small cell lung cancer.

The chain couples TRBV24-1 to TRBJ1-5; possibly TRBD1 for D (5 bases). With 11 bases removed from V and 2 bases from J, the gap between germline ends came to 18 bases. Looked up from germline, CDR1 is KGHDR and CDR2 is SFDVKD. CDR3 size: 15 residues. This CDR3 is CAIGDQGGGNQPQHF. In DNA, the CDR3 is TGTGCCATCGGTGATCAGGGTGGAGGCAATCAGCCCCAGCATTTT.

The rearrangement uses TRBV20-1 and TRBJ2-3; 7 bases match TRBD2. Unmatched junction bases numbered 11, after V lost 2 bases and J lost 6 bases. In germline, CDR1 is DFQATT, CDR2 SNEGSKA (reference sequence). This CDR3 is built from 15 residues. The CDR3 DNA follows: TGCAGTGCTAGAAACCCTGGCGGGAGTGGGGATACGCAGTATTTT. Translating gives CSARNPGGSGDTQYF.

To note about this clonotype: An end of the junction differs from the germline gene, which may be a read error. The V and J genes are TRBV6-5 and TRBJ1-6; D gene unclear. Germline CDR1 and CDR2: MNHEY and SVGAGI. The CDR3 covers 15 residues. The CDR3 spells CASSSEQSYNSLLHF. The CDR3 coding sequence is TGTGCCAGCAGTTCAGAACAGTCCTATAATTCACTCCTCCATTTT.

With respect to this clonotype: A read error is likely, as this CDR3 ends without the conserved phenylalanine or tryptophan. The DNA is omitted, as the CDR3 cannot be located on it reliably, and the CDR3 follows TCRdb's listing. The rearrangement links TRBV29-1 to TRBJ2-1; no check of the table's D call, TRBD1, against the DNA was made. From germline, CDR1 is SQVTM and CDR2 ANQGSEA. With termini counted, the CDR3 has 15 amino acids. This CDR3 is CSVSVRTGANNEQIL.

About this clonotype itself: The junction departs from the called germline gene at one end, perhaps through a read error. The V gene is TRBV24-1, the J gene TRBJ2-5; D possibly corresponds to TRBD1 (5 bases). The CDR3 runs 13 residues. The germline V gene has CDR1 KGHDR and CDR2 SFDVKD. In nucleotides, the CDR3 is TGTGCCACCCGTGGAGCAGGGCGCGAGACCCATTACTTC. Amino acids: CATRGAGRETHYF.

This chain links TRBV20-1 with TRBJ2-3; D perhaps matches TRBD1 (5 bases). From germline, CDR1 is DFQATT and CDR2 SNEGSKA (reference sequence). This CDR3 has 15 residues. V lost 7 bases and J lost 2, with 19 bases in between. The CDR3 DNA is TGCAGTGTTAAAGATCCAACAGGACCCACAGATACGCAGTATTTT. Encoded protein: CSVKDPTGPTDTQYF.

Details on this clonotype: The junction and the germline gene differ at one end; a read error may be behind it. The rearrangement uses TRBV28 and TRBJ1-2, with D perhaps matching TRBD1 (6 bases). The CDR3 length is 12 residues. Germline values: CDR1 MDHEN, CDR2 SYDVKM. In DNA form, the CDR3 reads TGTGCCAGTAATAGAGGGGGGAATGGCTACAGCTTC. Its translation: CASNRGGNGYSF.

A note on this clonotype: One end of the junction fails to match germline, which may point to a read error. The V gene is TRBV11-2, the J gene TRBJ1-6; D uncertain. Germline values: CDR1 SGHAT, CDR2 FQNNGV. The CDR3 spans 14 residues. The CDR3 bases are TGTGTCAGCAGCTCCGATAGAGATAATTCACCCCTCCACTTT. Translation: CVSSSDRDNSPLHF.

As concerns this clonotype: A junction boundary mismatches the germline segment, possibly from a read error. The chain is built from TRBV11-2 and TRBJ1-2, with 8 bases identical to TRBD1. The CDR3 sequence is 14 residues long. The germline gives CDR1 SGHAT, CDR2 FQNNGV. The CDR3 nucleotides read TGTGCCGGCTGCTTGCCTCAGGGGGCCTATGGCAACACCTTC. This codes for CAGCLPQGAYGNTF.

This chain uses TRBV11-2 with TRBJ2-7; 9 bases are a match to TRBD1. Germline-derived CDR1 and CDR2 are SGHAT and FQNNGV. J was trimmed by 4 bases and V by 7 bases; bases with no gene match: 11. This CDR3 spans 15 amino acids. CDR3 sequence reads: CASNFGTGIQYEQYF. In DNA form, the CDR3 reads TGTGCCAGCAATTTCGGGACAGGGATTCAGTACGAGCAGTACTTC.

As concerns this clonotype: The junction differs from germline at one of its ends, possibly a read error. This chain joins TRBV11-2 and TRBJ2-7, with TRBD2 matching 10 bases. Germline loops: CDR1 SGHAT, CDR2 FQNNGV. CDR3 length: 16 residues. In DNA form, the CDR3 reads TGTGCCAGCTGCGAGAGAATAGCGGGAGGACGTGGCGAGCAGTATTTC. Protein sequence: CASCERIAGGRGEQYF.

Remarks on this clonotype: A junction boundary mismatches the germline segment, possibly from a read error. The rearrangement joins TRBV4-1 to TRBJ2-1; no clear D gene. Germline assignment: CDR1 MGHRA and CDR2 YSYEKL. This CDR3 region has 16 residues. The CDR3 DNA reads TGCGCCAGCAGCCAAGATTCCTCAGGTTCCTACAATGAGCGGTTCTTC. It specifies CASSQDSSGSYNERFF.

Regarding this clonotype: A much bigger clone sits one base away, suggesting this may be a read error. This chain connects TRBV14 to TRBJ2-3; 12 nucleotides align to TRBD2. The length of the CDR3 is 16 residues. Germline-derived CDR1 and CDR2 are SGHDN and FVKESK. The CDR3 bases are TGTGCCAGCAGCCTCCTCCTAGCGGGAGGGTCGTACACGCTGTATTTT. Translation gives CASSLLLAGGSYTLYF.

Worth noting for this clonotype: No conserved phenylalanine or tryptophan ends this CDR3, so it is likely a read error. V is TRBV6-5 and J is TRBJ2-3; D possibly corresponds to TRBD2 (6 bases). This CDR3 contains 15 residues. Germline V CDR1 and CDR2: MNHEY, SVGAGI. The CDR3 DNA follows: TGTGCTAGCAGTTACTCCAAAACGGGGGCAGATACGCAGTATCTT. Translated, it gives CASSYSKTGADTQYL.

This chain uses TRBV7-8 with TRBJ2-5; D gene unclear. V was cut by 1 base and J by 1 base, with 7 bases left in between. This CDR3 region has 14 residues. Germline values: CDR1 SGHVS, CDR2 FQNEAQ. The CDR3 reads CASSLVRTQETQYF. Here the CDR3 DNA reads TGTGCCAGCAGCTTAGTCCGAACCCAAGAGACCCAGTACTTC.

The gene calls are TRBV11-2 and TRBJ2-1; 9 bases map to TRBD2. The germline V gene has CDR1 SGHAT and CDR2 FQNNGV. The CDR3 length is 15 residues. The CDR3: CISSFASGIYNEQFF. CDR3 nucleotide sequence: TGTATCAGCAGCTTTGCTAGCGGGATCTACAATGAGCAGTTCTTC.

A note on this clonotype: The conserved phenylalanine or tryptophan is not found at the CDR3 terminus, so this likely reflects a read error. CDR3 residues: CSAENSGFGEQFL. CDR3 nucleotide sequence: TGCAGCGCTGAAAACTCCGGGTTTGGTGAGCAGTTCTTA. The gene calls are TRBV29-1 and TRBJ2-1, with no clear D. Germline V lookup: CDR1 SQVTM, CDR2 ANQGSEA. The CDR3 is 13 residues long.

This clonotype is deemed medium-sized (0.01 to 0.1%). V is TRBV11-2 and J is TRBJ2-2, with no clear D. This CDR3 spans 15 amino acids. Per germline, CDR1 SGHAT and CDR2 FQNNGV. Trimming pared 3 bases from V and 4 bases from J, leaving 12 bases between. CDR3 coding DNA: TGTGCCAGCAGCTTTGAAAAGATGAGCACCGGGGAGCTGTTTTTT. It specifies CASSFEKMSTGELFF. The entire variable domain, with the rest obtained from reference TRBV11-2 and TRBJ2-2, is as follows: EAGVAQSPRYKIIEKRQSVAFWCNPISGHATLYWYQQILGQGPKLLIQFQNNGVVDDSQLPKDRFSAERLKGVDSTLKIQPAKLEDSAVYLCASSFEKMSTGELFFGEGSRLTVL.

Concerning this clonotype itself: Since the CDR3 does not end with the conserved phenylalanine or tryptophan, this likely comes from a read error. CDR3 nucleotides: TGTGCCATCAGCCAAGATTGGGGTGGATCGCCCACTGAAGCTTTCTAT. Protein product: CAISQDWGGSPTEAFY. The chain carries TRBV4-2 and TRBJ1-1; D ambiguous. The CDR3 length is 16 residues. Per the germline V gene, CDR1 is LGHNA and CDR2 is YNFKEQ.

Of note for this clonotype: An end of the junction does not agree with germline; a read error may underlie this. The chain employs TRBV11-1 and TRBJ2-5; D is possibly TRBD1 or TRBD2 (5 bases each). The CDR3 runs 15 residues. The V gene's germline CDR1 is SGHAT and CDR2 FQDESV (reference sequence). CDR3 residues: CVSSLERSRRETQYF. CDR3 in DNA: TGTGTCAGCAGCTTAGAACGGTCCCGCAGGGAGACTCAGTACTTC.

On this clonotype: One end of the junction does not line up with germline, which may come from a read error. This chain links TRBV6-5 with TRBJ2-2, with a tentative D call TRBD1 (6 bases). Germline CDR1 is MNHEY and CDR2 is SVGAGI. The CDR3 runs 16 residues. DNA for the CDR3: TGTACCAGCAGCCGCAGTCGGACAGCAAACACCTGGGAGCTGTTTTTT. Translating gives CTSSRSRTANTWELFF.

Concerning this clonotype itself: One junction end does not reproduce the germline sequence, and a read error may be involved. V and J are TRBV5-4 and TRBJ2-5, with D perhaps TRBD1 (5 bases). In germline, CDR1 is SGHNT, CDR2 YYREEE (reference sequence). The CDR3 spans 15 residues. The CDR3 sequence: CVSSPTFRVQETQYF. The DNA of the CDR3 is TGTGTCAGCAGTCCAACATTCAGGGTTCAAGAGACCCAATACTTC.

This clonotype is a singleton in its sample. No conserved phenylalanine or tryptophan ends this CDR3, so it is likely a read error. The rearrangement joins TRBV10-1 to TRBJ2-2; D unclear. Germline lookup yields CDR1 WNHNN and CDR2 SYGVQD (reference sequence). CDR3 length: 15 residues. Trimming removed 10 bases at V and 5 bases at J, with 20 bases between. The CDR3, as DNA: TGCGCCAACAGATCCAGTAGGAGTGGAACCGGGGAGCTGTTTTCT. This encodes CANRSSRSGTGELFS.

On this clonotype: One end of the junction is discordant with germline, which a read error may explain. The chain joins TRBV10-1 to TRBJ2-7; 13 bases map to TRBD2. CDR3 length equals 16 residues. Germline V lookup: CDR1 WNHNN, CDR2 SYGVQD (reference sequence). DNA of the CDR3: TGCGCCAGCAGTCCAGAGAGACTAGCGGGAGGCTACGAGCAGTGCTTC. Protein product: CASSPERLAGGYEQCF.

To note about this clonotype: The CDR3 does not end in the conserved phenylalanine or tryptophan, so this is likely a read error. Because the CDR3's place on the DNA is in doubt, the DNA is left out and the CDR3 is given as listed by TCRdb. The rearrangement uses TRBV11-2 and TRBJ2-1; the tabulated D call, TRBD1, remains unverified against the DNA. CDR1 and CDR2 (germline): SGHAT, FQNNGV. 15 amino acids form the CDR3, both terminal residues included. This chain's CDR3 is CASSLGGIGYSEHFS.

Notes on this clonotype: Mismatch with germline at one junction end may stem from a read error. The gene calls are TRBV11-2 and TRBJ2-5; 7 bases are a match to TRBD1. Germline assignment: CDR1 SGHAT and CDR2 FQNNGV. This CDR3 region has 15 residues. The CDR3 protein is CARTKFGQAHETQYF. In DNA form, the CDR3 reads TGTGCCAGGACCAAATTCGGACAGGCACATGAGACACAGTACTTC.

This sequence joins TRBV5-5 and TRBJ2-1; D is possibly TRBD1 (6 bases). CDR3 length equals 16 residues. Germline CDR1 is SGHKS and CDR2 is YYEKEE (reference sequence). V shed 6 bases and J shed 1 base, with 17 bases lying between them. CDR3 DNA sequence: TGTGCCAGCAACCCCTCAGACAGGACTTCCTACAATGAGCAGTTCTTC. This encodes CASNPSDRTSYNEQFF.

In the case of this clonotype: A junction boundary mismatches the germline segment, possibly from a read error. The rearrangement links TRBV6-5 to TRBJ1-5; TRBD1 agrees at 7 bases. The CDR3 sequence is 15 residues long. Germline V gene lookup returns CDR1 MNHEY and CDR2 SVGAGI. CDR3 in DNA: TGTACCAGCAGTCACTCGACAGGGAATGATCAGCCACAGCATTTT. Translating gives CTSSHSTGNDQPQHF.

This clonotype was counted at least ten times. This sequence joins TRBV12-3 or TRBV12-4 and TRBJ2-1; TRBD1 matches 7 bases. There are 13 residues in the CDR3. J lost 5 bases, V lost 5 bases, and 3 bases had no gene match. CDR3 in amino acids: CASSTTGNNEQFF. In DNA, the CDR3 is TGTGCCAGCAGTACGACAGGGAACAATGAGCAGTTCTTC.

The chain employs TRBV5-1 and TRBJ2-1; TRBD2 matches 7 bases. CDR3 size: 17 residues. The V gene's germline CDR1 is SGHRS and CDR2 YFSETQ. The junction had 11 bases not matched to a gene; V was cut back by 1 base and J by 4 bases. CDR3 protein: CASSLSDGTNVYNEQFF. The CDR3 bases are TGCGCCAGCAGCTTGAGTGACGGGACTAACGTTTACAATGAGCAGTTCTTC.

A word on this clonotype: One junction end does not reproduce the germline sequence, and a read error may be involved. The chain joins TRBV6-5 to TRBJ1-2; D is possibly TRBD1 (5 bases). This CDR3 has 14 amino acids. In germline, CDR1 is MNHEY, CDR2 SVGAGI. In nucleotides, the CDR3 is TGTACCAGCAGTTACCAGGGAGCTAACTATGGCTACACCTTT. Its translation: CTSSYQGANYGYTF.